The rows below give T cell receptor beta chains drawn from one sample of a study of T cells in Graves' hyperthyroidism and ophthalmopathy. TCRdb redid the calling of the multiplex PCR reads with MiXCR, one entry per CDR3 protein. The sample carries roughly 500,000 distinct CDR3 sequences, 24% recorded once. The sample consisted of blood. These receptors originate from a woman in her twenties or thirties with Graves' ophthalmopathy. CDR3s include the opening cysteine and the closing phenylalanine or tryptophan. The D gene is left open where the match is weak. Only part of the rows carry a size: once, few, many, or a class if the clone is expanded.

j_gene: TRBJ1-2; d_gene: TRBD1; v_gene: TRBV7-6; abundance: many; CDR3aa: CASSAGGTYGYTF; CDR3nt: TGTGCCAGCAGCGCAGGGGGGACCTATGGCTACACCTTC
j_gene: TRBJ1-1; d_gene: -; v_gene: TRBV20-1; abundance: many; CDR3aa: CSASGRGGTEAFF; CDR3nt: TGCAGTGCTAGTGGTAGGGGTGGCACTGAAGCTTTCTTT
j_gene: TRBJ1-2; d_gene: -; v_gene: TRBV12-3/TRBV12-4; abundance: many; CDR3aa: CASSWGAGRNGYTF; CDR3nt: TGTGCCAGCAGTTGGGGGGCAGGGAGGAATGGCTACACCTTC
j_gene: TRBJ1-2; d_gene: TRBD1; v_gene: TRBV28; abundance: many; CDR3aa: CASSLPDRGQDGYTF; CDR3nt: TGTGCCAGCAGTTTACCGGACAGGGGGCAGGATGGCTACACCTTC
j_gene: TRBJ2-2; d_gene: TRBD1; v_gene: TRBV2; abundance: few; CDR3aa: CASTKQTGKKAGELFF; CDR3nt: TGTGCCAGCACCAAGCAGACAGGGAAAAAGGCCGGGGAGCTGTTTTTT
j_gene: TRBJ1-1; d_gene: TRBD1; v_gene: TRBV6-5; abundance: -; CDR3aa: CASSYPTGGEAFF; CDR3nt: TGTGCCAGCAGTTACCCGACAGGGGGTGAAGCTTTCTTT
j_gene: TRBJ2-7; d_gene: TRBD1; v_gene: TRBV6-2/TRBV6-3; abundance: -; CDR3aa: CASSQPDRDYEQYF; CDR3nt: TGTGCCAGCAGCCAACCCGACAGGGACTACGAGCAGTACTTC
j_gene: TRBJ2-6; d_gene: -; v_gene: TRBV6-2/TRBV6-3; abundance: many; CDR3aa: CASMAISGANVLTF; CDR3nt: TGTGCCAGCATGGCGATCTCTGGGGCCAACGTCCTGACTTTC
j_gene: TRBJ1-2; d_gene: -; v_gene: TRBV20-1; abundance: many; CDR3aa: CSARDGGLYGYTF; CDR3nt: TGCAGTGCTAGAGATGGAGGCCTCTATGGCTACACCTTC
j_gene: TRBJ1-1; d_gene: TRBD1; v_gene: TRBV5-1; abundance: -; CDR3aa: CASSSVPTGGKTEAFF; CDR3nt: TGCGCCAGCAGCTCTGTCCCGACAGGGGGGAAGACTGAAGCTTTCTTT
j_gene: TRBJ1-1; d_gene: -; v_gene: TRBV29-1; abundance: many; CDR3aa: CSVGRLDTEAFF; CDR3nt: TGCAGCGTTGGGCGACTGGATACTGAAGCTTTCTTT
j_gene: TRBJ1-2; d_gene: -; v_gene: TRBV24-1; abundance: many; CDR3aa: CATSDAGLNYGYTF; CDR3nt: TGTGCCACCAGTGATGCAGGGCTCAACTATGGCTACACCTTC
j_gene: TRBJ2-5; d_gene: TRBD1; v_gene: TRBV7-2; abundance: -; CDR3aa: CASSLARDRGLSETQYF; CDR3nt: TGTGCCAGCAGCTTAGCGCGGGACAGGGGGCTTTCGGAGACCCAGTACTTC
j_gene: TRBJ2-7; d_gene: TRBD2; v_gene: TRBV20-1; abundance: -; CDR3aa: CSASSLAGSYEQYF; CDR3nt: TGCAGTGCCAGCAGCTTAGCGGGGTCCTACGAGCAGTACTTC
j_gene: TRBJ1-1; d_gene: -; v_gene: TRBV20-1; abundance: many; CDR3aa: CSARFPVHTEAFF; CDR3nt: TGCAGTGCTAGGTTCCCGGTCCACACTGAAGCTTTCTTT
j_gene: TRBJ1-1; d_gene: -; v_gene: TRBV15; abundance: -; CDR3aa: CATSGRQISTEAFF; CDR3nt: TGTGCCACCAGCGGCCGACAAATATCAACTGAAGCTTTCTTT
j_gene: TRBJ2-7; d_gene: TRBD1; v_gene: TRBV27; abundance: many; CDR3aa: CASSWGGQGAYEQYF; CDR3nt: TGTGCCAGCAGTTGGGGTGGACAGGGGGCTTACGAGCAGTACTTC
j_gene: TRBJ1-5; d_gene: TRBD1; v_gene: TRBV10-3; abundance: few; CDR3aa: CASSESTGYFGQPQHF; CDR3nt: TGTGCCAGCAGTGAGTCGACAGGGTACTTCGGTCAGCCCCAGCATTTT
j_gene: TRBJ1-2; d_gene: -; v_gene: TRBV30; abundance: -; CDR3aa: CAWSIRYGSGYTF; CDR3nt: TGTGCCTGGAGTATAAGGTACGGATCTGGCTACACCTTC
j_gene: TRBJ2-7; d_gene: -; v_gene: TRBV6-1; abundance: -; CDR3aa: CASSERGPGPYEQYF; CDR3nt: TGTGCCAGCAGTGAACGCGGACCCGGGCCCTACGAGCAATACTTC
j_gene: TRBJ1-1; d_gene: TRBD1; v_gene: TRBV28; abundance: -; CDR3aa: CASSLSGQGLNTEAFF; CDR3nt: TGTGCCAGCAGTTTATCGGGACAGGGGTTGAACACTGAAGCTTTCTTT
j_gene: TRBJ1-1; d_gene: -; v_gene: TRBV30; abundance: many; CDR3aa: CAWSVWRFQGPTEAFF; CDR3nt: TGTGCCTGGAGTGTGTGGAGGTTTCAAGGTCCCACTGAAGCTTTCTTT
j_gene: TRBJ2-4; d_gene: TRBD2; v_gene: TRBV5-1; abundance: few; CDR3aa: CASSLTSGENIQYF; CDR3nt: TGCGCCAGCAGCTTGACTAGCGGGGAAAACATTCAGTACTTC
j_gene: TRBJ1-1; d_gene: TRBD1; v_gene: TRBV18; abundance: -; CDR3aa: CASSPMVGQMNTEAFF; CDR3nt: TGTGCCAGCTCACCAATGGTGGGACAGATGAACACTGAAGCTTTCTTT
j_gene: TRBJ2-5; d_gene: -; v_gene: TRBV5-4; abundance: many; CDR3aa: CASSWALDETQYF; CDR3nt: TGTGCCAGCAGCTGGGCCTTAGACGAGACCCAGTACTTC
j_gene: TRBJ2-2; d_gene: TRBD2; v_gene: TRBV6-2/TRBV6-3; abundance: many; CDR3aa: CASTLAGGTNTGELFF; CDR3nt: TGTGCCAGCACACTAGCGGGGGGAACAAACACCGGGGAGCTGTTTTTT
j_gene: TRBJ1-1; d_gene: -; v_gene: TRBV20-1; abundance: -; CDR3aa: CSARDPGSKAEAFF; CDR3nt: TGCAGTGCTAGAGATCCAGGGTCTAAGGCTGAAGCTTTCTTT
j_gene: TRBJ1-2; d_gene: -; v_gene: TRBV11-3; abundance: many; CDR3aa: CASSLWGYSDNYGYTF; CDR3nt: TGTGCCAGCAGCTTATGGGGGTATTCTGATAACTATGGCTACACCTTC
j_gene: TRBJ1-4; d_gene: TRBD1; v_gene: TRBV28; abundance: -; CDR3aa: CASSFFTWTGEVAKLFF; CDR3nt: TGTGCCAGCAGTTTTTTTACCTGGACAGGGGAAGTGGCAAAACTGTTTTTT
j_gene: TRBJ2-7; d_gene: TRBD2; v_gene: TRBV20-1; abundance: many; CDR3aa: CSATGLGSYEQYF; CDR3nt: TGCAGTGCTACCGGACTAGGCTCCTACGAGCAGTACTTC
j_gene: TRBJ2-2; d_gene: -; v_gene: TRBV19; abundance: few; CDR3aa: CASTLYGELFF; CDR3nt: TGTGCCAGTACCCTCTACGGGGAGCTGTTTTTT
j_gene: TRBJ2-7; d_gene: TRBD2; v_gene: TRBV10-3; abundance: -; CDR3aa: CAIIGTSGSDEQYF; CDR3nt: TGTGCCATCATTGGGACTAGCGGGAGCGACGAGCAGTACTTC
j_gene: TRBJ1-5; d_gene: -; v_gene: TRBV20-1; abundance: -; CDR3aa: CSARDRREVVQPQHF; CDR3nt: TGCAGTGCTAGAGATCGGAGGGAAGTCGTTCAGCCCCAGCATTTT
j_gene: TRBJ2-7; d_gene: -; v_gene: TRBV5-1; abundance: many; CDR3aa: CASSFVPDSEQYF; CDR3nt: TGCGCCAGCAGCTTCGTCCCAGATTCCGAGCAGTACTTC
j_gene: TRBJ1-1; d_gene: -; v_gene: TRBV4-1; abundance: few; CDR3aa: CASSQDRFVDTEAFF; CDR3nt: TGCGCCAGCAGCCAAGACAGATTTGTGGACACTGAAGCTTTCTTT
j_gene: TRBJ2-7; d_gene: -; v_gene: TRBV20-1; abundance: many; CDR3aa: CSAWDKTYEQYF; CDR3nt: TGCAGTGCTTGGGACAAGACCTACGAGCAGTACTTC
j_gene: TRBJ2-7; d_gene: TRBD2; v_gene: TRBV7-2; abundance: few; CDR3aa: CASSPAGGTYEQYF; CDR3nt: TGTGCCAGCAGCCCAGCGGGAGGGACCTACGAGCAGTACTTC
j_gene: TRBJ2-7; d_gene: TRBD2; v_gene: TRBV11-1; abundance: -; CDR3aa: CASSSLGGRGDPYEQYF; CDR3nt: TGTGCCAGCAGCTCCCTCGGCGGGCGGGGGGACCCCTACGAGCAGTACTTC
j_gene: TRBJ2-5; d_gene: TRBD1; v_gene: TRBV5-1; abundance: -; CDR3aa: CASSMPRDRGRQETQYF; CDR3nt: TGCGCCAGCAGCATGCCCCGGGACAGGGGCCGCCAAGAGACCCAGTACTTC
j_gene: TRBJ2-7; d_gene: TRBD2; v_gene: TRBV27; abundance: many; CDR3aa: CASSSPQRGFSYEQYF; CDR3nt: TGTGCCAGCAGTTCTCCCCAGCGGGGATTCTCCTACGAGCAGTACTTC